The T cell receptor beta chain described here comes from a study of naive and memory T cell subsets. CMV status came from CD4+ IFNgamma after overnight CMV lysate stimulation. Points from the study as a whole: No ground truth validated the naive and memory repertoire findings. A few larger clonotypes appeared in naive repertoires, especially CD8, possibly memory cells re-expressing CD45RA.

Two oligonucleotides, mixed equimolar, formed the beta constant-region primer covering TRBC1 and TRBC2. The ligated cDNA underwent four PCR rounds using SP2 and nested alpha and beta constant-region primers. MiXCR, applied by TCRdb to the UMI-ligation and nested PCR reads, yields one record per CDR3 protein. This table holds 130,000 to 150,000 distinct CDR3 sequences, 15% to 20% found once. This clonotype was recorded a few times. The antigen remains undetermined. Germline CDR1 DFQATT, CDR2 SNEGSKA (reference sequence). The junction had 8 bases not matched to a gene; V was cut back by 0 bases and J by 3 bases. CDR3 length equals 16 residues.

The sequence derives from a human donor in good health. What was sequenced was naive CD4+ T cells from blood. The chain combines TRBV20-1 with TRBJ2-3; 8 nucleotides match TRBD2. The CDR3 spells CSARDLGRAGTDTQYF. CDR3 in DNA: TGCAGTGCTAGAGATCTCGGGAGGGCCGGTACAGATACGCAGTATTTT.